This TCR beta chain was documented in a study of post-analysis software for immune sequencing data. A note on this clonotype: Antigen: not known.

Broader study findings: Relative to controls, patients had five TRBV segments at higher frequency, with TRBV5-6, TRBV5-1 and TRBV20-1 among these.

Germline lookup yields CDR1 SQVTM and CDR2 ANQGSEA. CDR3 length equals 13 residues. The V end was cut by 3 bases, the J end by 2 bases, with 7 bases between. The library was made from cDNA and included unique molecular identifiers. T cells numbering roughly 0.9 to 11 million gave rise to a few hundred thousand cDNA molecules. MiXCR, applied by TCRdb to the PCR reads, yields one record per CDR3 protein. The data contain some 800,000 distinct CDR3 sequences, roughly 46% of them singletons. This receptor was identified in a girl aged 10 to 17 with multiple sclerosis. The sample taken for sequencing was blood. This chain connects TRBV29-1 to TRBJ2-2; D not certain. CDR3 coding DNA: TGCAGCGTTGAGCAGACCAACACCGGGGAGCTGTTTTTT. Translation gives CSVEQTNTGELFF.